Below are 22 T cell receptor beta chains sequenced from a single sample in a study of healthy donors' naive CD4 and CD8 T cells. A linear amplification protocol produced the TCR libraries from 500 ng of total RNA. TCRdb re-called the reads through MiXCR, storing one row per CDR3 protein. The data show approximately 200,000 distinct CDR3 sequences, over 60% seen once. The sequencing input was naive CD4+ and CD8+ T cells sorted from blood, pooled from several donors. All receptors derive from a pool of human donors in good health; the sample pools cells from several healthy donors.

The V and J genes are TRBV19 and TRBJ1-2, with TRBD1 matching 10 bases. This CDR3 has 15 residues. V trimming: 8 bases; J trimming: 1 base; junction bases outside the gene matches: 7. Per germline, CDR1 LNHDA and CDR2 SQIVND (reference sequence). CDR3 protein: CASSFDRGRNYGYTF. In nucleotides, the CDR3 is TGTGCCAGTTCTTTCGACAGGGGGCGTAACTATGGCTACACCTTC.

A remark on this clonotype: One junction end does not reproduce the germline sequence, and a read error may be involved. The J gene is TRBJ1-1, the V gene TRBV6-5, with unresolved D. The CDR3 consists of 14 residues. Germline V gene lookup returns CDR1 MNHEY and CDR2 SVGAGI. The CDR3 sequence is CAGSYSPRDTEAFF. CDR3 coding DNA: TGTGCCGGCAGTTACAGCCCGAGGGACACTGAAGCTTTCTTT.

This clonotype was detected once. CDR3 DNA: TGTGCCAGCAGCTTAGTCAGGAGCTATGGCTACACCTTC. This translates into CASSLVRSYGYTF. The rearrangement joins TRBV7-2 to TRBJ1-2; D not resolved. Per germline, CDR1 SGHTA and CDR2 FQGNSA. This CDR3 comprises 13 residues. The germline V and J ends were trimmed by 1 base and 4 bases, with 7 bases remaining between them.

The chain joins TRBV5-5 to TRBJ1-1; the D is unclear. Between the trimmed V and J ends, which lost 1 base and 3 bases, there was a span of 10 bases. This CDR3 is built from 14 residues. Germline CDR1 reads SGHKS; CDR2 reads YYEKEE (reference sequence). CDR3 nucleotide sequence: TGTGCCAGCAGCTTGATCTATGGGGACACTGAAGCTTTCTTT. Residues: CASSLIYGDTEAFF.

The CDR3 spells CASSSTGSSYNEQFF. The CDR3 nucleotides are TGTGCCAGCAGCTCGACAGGGAGCTCCTACAATGAGCAGTTCTTC. The chain has TRBV5-5 and TRBJ2-1; 7 positions agree with TRBD1. The trim removed 3 bases at V and 0 bases at J, leaving 3 bases unmatched. The length of the CDR3 is 15 residues. Germline V gene lookup returns CDR1 SGHKS and CDR2 YYEKEE (reference sequence).

This chain uses TRBV5-1 with TRBJ1-1, with D unclear. V lost 3 bases and J 1 base, leaving 16 bases between the germline ends. Germline V gene data show CDR1 as SGHRS and CDR2 as YFSETQ. This CDR3 has 16 amino acids. CDR3 region: CASSSIPGASNTEAFF. The CDR3 coding sequence is TGCGCCAGCAGCTCGATACCGGGAGCATCGAACACTGAAGCTTTCTTT.

The genes are TRBV20-1 and TRBJ1-1; D gene ambiguous. The CDR3 spans 17 residues. Germline CDR1 reads DFQATT; CDR2 reads SNEGSKA (reference sequence). The ends were cut back, 0 bases at V and 6 bases at J, with 23 bases in the middle. The DNA of the CDR3 is TGCAGTGCTAGAGATGAGGTAACGGCTAAAGATTTTGCTGAAGCTTTCTTT. It translates to CSARDEVTAKDFAEAFF.

This clonotype was seen a handful of times. The V and J genes are TRBV27 and TRBJ2-7; D is uncertain. V was shortened by 3 bases and J by 4 bases, with 22 bases between the two germline ends. Germline assignment: CDR1 MNHEY and CDR2 SMNVEV (reference sequence). The CDR3 extends over 17 amino acids. CDR3 nucleotides: TGTGCCAGCAGTTTGAAAGTCCCGGGTCAGTATTGGTACGAGCAGTACTTC. Translating it yields CASSLKVPGQYWYEQYF.

This clonotype was detected a few times. The genes are TRBV29-1 and TRBJ2-7, with D uncertain. From germline, CDR1 is SQVTM and CDR2 ANQGSEA. This CDR3 region has 11 residues. The ends were cut back, 6 bases at V and 5 bases at J, with 11 bases in the middle. The DNA for the CDR3 is TGCAGCGTGGCTCGGTTGAACGAGCAGTACTTC. It yields the protein CSVARLNEQYF.

The rearrangement joins TRBV6-5 to TRBJ2-5; TRBD2 matches 15 bases. The J segment lost 4 bases and the V segment lost 7 bases, leaving 10 bases of the junction unmatched. Germline V gene lookup returns CDR1 MNHEY and CDR2 SVGAGI. This CDR3 is 17 amino acids long. CDR3 bases: TGTGCCAGCATGATCGGGACTAGCGGGAGGCTGGGAGAGACCCAGTACTTC. Its translation: CASMIGTSGRLGETQYF.

V and J are TRBV6-2 or TRBV6-3 and TRBJ1-6, with 11 positions matching TRBD1. CDR3 length: 17 amino acids. Germline V lookup: CDR1 MNHEY, CDR2 SVGEGT. Trimming cost V 5 bases and J 5 bases; bases outside gene matches: 8. In nucleotides, the CDR3 is TGTGCCAGCAGTCCAGCCGGGACAGGGGGAAATAATTCACCCCTCCACTTT. Amino acids: CASSPAGTGGNNSPLHF.

The chain couples TRBV19 to TRBJ2-7; the D is unclear. Germline CDR1 is LNHDA and CDR2 is SQIVND (reference sequence). Deletions cut 10 bases from V and 3 bases from J, with 10 bases between. CDR3 length: 11 amino acids. CDR3 protein: CATTDGYEQYF. The CDR3 DNA reads as TGTGCCACCACGGACGGCTACGAGCAGTACTTC.

The chain couples TRBV6-5 to TRBJ1-5; maybe TRBD1 (6 bases). There are 15 residues in the CDR3. V lost 0 bases and J 9 bases, leaving 15 bases between the germline ends. Germline V gene data show CDR1 as MNHEY and CDR2 as SVGAGI. CDR3 in amino acids: CASSYSPDRSAPQHF. CDR3 nucleotide sequence: TGTGCCAGCAGTTACTCGCCCGACAGGAGTGCGCCCCAGCATTTT.

The chain links TRBV29-1 to TRBJ2-7, with TRBD1 identical over 7 bases. CDR3 length: 12 amino acids. V gave up 6 bases and J gave up 5 bases; unmatched junction bases: 7. Germline assignment: CDR1 SQVTM and CDR2 ANQGSEA. CDR3 residues: CSVDRDEDEQYF. The CDR3 nucleotides read TGCAGCGTAGACAGGGATGAGGACGAGCAGTACTTC.

V and J are TRBV20-1 and TRBJ1-1; D call uncertain. This CDR3 has 12 amino acids. The germline gives CDR1 DFQATT, CDR2 SNEGSKA (reference sequence). The V end lost 2 bases, the J end lost 1 base, and 5 bases lay between the germline ends. This CDR3 is CSARPTNTEAFF. The CDR3 bases are TGCAGTGCTAGACCTACGAACACTGAAGCTTTCTTT.

The J gene is TRBJ1-5, the V gene TRBV11-3; unclear D gene. V was pared by 1 base and J by 0 bases, with 10 bases between. Germline assignment: CDR1 SGHNT and CDR2 YENEEA. The CDR3 runs 16 residues. In DNA, the CDR3 is TGTGCCAGCAGCTTAGGGAACTGCCATAGCAATCAGCCCCAGCATTTT. Protein: CASSLGNCHSNQPQHF.

This chain joins TRBV5-4 and TRBJ1-1; D gene uncertain. Trimming took off 4 bases at V and 3 bases at J, with 7 bases between the two ends. Germline-derived CDR1 and CDR2 are SGHNT and YYREEE (reference sequence). This CDR3 contains 12 residues. CDR3 nucleotide sequence: TGTGCCAGCAGCCCCGATCACACTGAAGCTTTCTTT. Its protein product is CASSPDHTEAFF.

In its sample, this clonotype was seen a few times. The V and J genes are TRBV29-1 and TRBJ2-1; D is uncertain. Trimming removed 4 bases from V and 0 bases from J, with 10 bases in between. CDR3 size: 14 residues. Germline CDR1 reads SQVTM; CDR2 reads ANQGSEA. The CDR3 loop is CSVGWKASYNEQFF. CDR3 DNA sequence: TGCAGCGTTGGGTGGAAGGCCTCCTACAATGAGCAGTTCTTC.

The V gene is TRBV19, the J gene TRBJ2-7, with D perhaps TRBD1 (6 bases). Germline CDR1 LNHDA, CDR2 SQIVND (reference sequence). The CDR3 extends over 13 amino acids. Trimming removed 5 bases at V and 3 bases at J, with 11 bases between. The CDR3, as DNA: TGTGCCAGTAGTCCCGGACAGCACTACGAGCAGTACTTC. Translated, it gives CASSPGQHYEQYF. Supplemented by reference TRBV19 and TRBJ2-7, the full variable domain reads DGGITQSPKYLFRKEGQNVTLSCEQNLNHDAMYWYRQDPGQGLRLIYYSQIVNDFQKGDIAEGYSVSREKKESFPLTVTSAQKNPTAFYLCASSPGQHYEQYFGPGTRLTVT.

This chain joins TRBV6-5 and TRBJ1-5; no clear D. V was shortened by 2 bases and J by 7 bases, with 12 bases between the two germline ends. Germline CDR1 is MNHEY and CDR2 is SVGAGI. The CDR3 spans 14 residues. CDR3 DNA sequence: TGTGCCAGCAGTTACCCCCTCCTTTTGCAGCCCCAGCATTTT. This codes for CASSYPLLLQPQHF.

V is TRBV19 and J is TRBJ2-7, with 8 bases identical to TRBD1. The CDR3 contains 13 residues. The germline V gene has CDR1 LNHDA and CDR2 SQIVND (reference sequence). The ends lost 4 bases at V and 3 bases at J; junction bases unmatched: 2. In DNA form, the CDR3 reads TGTGCCAGTAGTACGACAGGGGTCTACGAGCAGTACTTC. Translated, it gives CASSTTGVYEQYF. Supplemented by reference TRBV19 and TRBJ2-7, the full variable domain reads DGGITQSPKYLFRKEGQNVTLSCEQNLNHDAMYWYRQDPGQGLRLIYYSQIVNDFQKGDIAEGYSVSREKKESFPLTVTSAQKNPTAFYLCASSTTGVYEQYFGPGTRLTVT.

This chain connects TRBV6-1 to TRBJ1-2; the D gene is possibly TRBD1 (6 bases). Trimming pared 6 bases from V and 3 bases from J, leaving 17 bases between. The CDR3 has 15 amino acids. The germline gives CDR1 MNHNS, CDR2 SASEGT. The DNA for the CDR3 is TGTGCCAGCAGGGCAAGAGGGGGTATCGACTATGGCTACACCTTC. Translation gives CASRARGGIDYGYTF.